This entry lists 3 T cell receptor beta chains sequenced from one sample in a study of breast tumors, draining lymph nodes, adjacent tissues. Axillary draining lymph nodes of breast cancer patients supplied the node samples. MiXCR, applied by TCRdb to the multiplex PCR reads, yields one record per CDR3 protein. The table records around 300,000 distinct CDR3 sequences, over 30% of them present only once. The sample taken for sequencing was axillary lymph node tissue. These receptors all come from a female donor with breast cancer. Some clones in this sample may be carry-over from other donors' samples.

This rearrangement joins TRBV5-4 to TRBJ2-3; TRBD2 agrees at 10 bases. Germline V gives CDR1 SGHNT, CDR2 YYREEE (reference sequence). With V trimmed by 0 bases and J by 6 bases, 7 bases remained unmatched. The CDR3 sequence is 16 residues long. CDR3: CASSLGLAGASDTQYF. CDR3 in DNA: TGTGCCAGCAGCTTGGGCCTAGCGGGAGCGTCGGATACGCAGTATTTT.

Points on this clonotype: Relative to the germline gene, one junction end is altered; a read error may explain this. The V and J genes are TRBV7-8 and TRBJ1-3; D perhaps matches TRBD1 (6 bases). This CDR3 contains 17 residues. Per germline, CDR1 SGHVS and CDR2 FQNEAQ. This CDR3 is CASSLAPGQSSGNPIYF. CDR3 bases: TGTGCCAGCAGCTTAGCTCCAGGACAGAGCTCTGGAAACCCCATATATTTT.

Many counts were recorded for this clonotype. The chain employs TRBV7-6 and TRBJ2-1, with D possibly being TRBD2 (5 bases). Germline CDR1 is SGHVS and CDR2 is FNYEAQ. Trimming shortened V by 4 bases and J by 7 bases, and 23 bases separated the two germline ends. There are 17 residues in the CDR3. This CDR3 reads CASSYRVREGNWNEQFF. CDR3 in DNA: TGTGCCAGCAGCTATAGAGTACGGGAAGGCAATTGGAATGAGCAGTTCTTC. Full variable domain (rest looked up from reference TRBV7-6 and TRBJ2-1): GAGVSQSPRYKVTKRGQDVALRCDPISGHVSLYWYRQALGQGPEFLTYFNYEAQQDKSGLPNDRFSAERPEGSISTLTIQRTEQRDSAMYRCASSYRVREGNWNEQFFGPGTRLTVL.